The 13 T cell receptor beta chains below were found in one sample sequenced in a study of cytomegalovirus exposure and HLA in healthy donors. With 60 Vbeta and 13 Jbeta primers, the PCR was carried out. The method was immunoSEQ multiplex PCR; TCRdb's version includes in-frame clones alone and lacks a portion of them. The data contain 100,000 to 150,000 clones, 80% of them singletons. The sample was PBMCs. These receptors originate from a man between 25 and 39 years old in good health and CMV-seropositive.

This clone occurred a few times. The CDR3 sequence is CASGTGPSYGYTF. Here the CDR3 DNA reads TGTGCCAGCGGAACAGGGCCCAGCTATGGCTACACCTTC. The V gene is TRBV2, the J gene TRBJ1-2, with TRBD1 as a possible D gene (6 bases). The CDR3 covers 13 residues. CDR1 is SNHLY and CDR2 is FYNNEI in the germline V gene. Trimming cost V 8 bases and J 4 bases, with 14 bases left between them.

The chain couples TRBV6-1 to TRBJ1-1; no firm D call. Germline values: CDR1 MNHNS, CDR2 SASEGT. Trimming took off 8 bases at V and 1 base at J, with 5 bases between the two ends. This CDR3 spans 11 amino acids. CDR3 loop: CASVENTEAFF. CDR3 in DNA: TGTGCCAGCGTAGAGAACACTGAAGCTTTCTTT.

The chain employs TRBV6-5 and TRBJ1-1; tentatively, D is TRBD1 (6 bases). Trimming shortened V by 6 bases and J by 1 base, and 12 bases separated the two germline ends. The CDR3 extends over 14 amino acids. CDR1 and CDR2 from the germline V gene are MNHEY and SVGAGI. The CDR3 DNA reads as TGTGCCAGCAGCCTGGGGGGGCGGAACACTGAAGCTTTCTTT. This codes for CASSLGGRNTEAFF.

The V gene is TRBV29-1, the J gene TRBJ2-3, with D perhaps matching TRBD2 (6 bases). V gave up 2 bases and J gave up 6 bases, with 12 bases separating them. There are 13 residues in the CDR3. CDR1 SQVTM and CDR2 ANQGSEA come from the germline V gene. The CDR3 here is CSVEPNRGDTQYF. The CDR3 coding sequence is TGCAGCGTTGAACCGAACCGGGGGGATACGCAGTATTTT.

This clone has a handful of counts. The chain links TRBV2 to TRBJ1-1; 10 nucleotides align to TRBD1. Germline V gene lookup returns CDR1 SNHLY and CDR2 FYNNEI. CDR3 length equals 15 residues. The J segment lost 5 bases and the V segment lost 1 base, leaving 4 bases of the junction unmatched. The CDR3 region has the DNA TGTGCCAGCAGTGAAGGGACAGGGGGGTGGACTGAAGCTTTCTTT. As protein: CASSEGTGGWTEAFF.

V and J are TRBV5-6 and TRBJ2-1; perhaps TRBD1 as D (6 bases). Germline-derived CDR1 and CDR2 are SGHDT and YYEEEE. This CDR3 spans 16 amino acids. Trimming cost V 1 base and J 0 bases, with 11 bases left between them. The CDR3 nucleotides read TGTGCCAGCAGCTTGTACGGACAGAGCTCCTACAATGAGCAGTTCTTC. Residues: CASSLYGQSSYNEQFF.

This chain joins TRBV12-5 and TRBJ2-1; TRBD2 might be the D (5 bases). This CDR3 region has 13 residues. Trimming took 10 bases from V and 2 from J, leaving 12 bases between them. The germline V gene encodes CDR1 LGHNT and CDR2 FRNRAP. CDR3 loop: CATRPGTYNEQFF. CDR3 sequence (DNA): TGTGCTACTCGGCCGGGGACCTACAATGAGCAGTTCTTC.

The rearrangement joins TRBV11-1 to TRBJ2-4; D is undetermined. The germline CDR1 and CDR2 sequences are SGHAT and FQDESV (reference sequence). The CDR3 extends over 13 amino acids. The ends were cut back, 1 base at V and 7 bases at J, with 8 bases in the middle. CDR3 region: CASSLVPGNIQYF. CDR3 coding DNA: TGTGCCAGCAGCTTAGTCCCCGGTAACATTCAGTACTTC.

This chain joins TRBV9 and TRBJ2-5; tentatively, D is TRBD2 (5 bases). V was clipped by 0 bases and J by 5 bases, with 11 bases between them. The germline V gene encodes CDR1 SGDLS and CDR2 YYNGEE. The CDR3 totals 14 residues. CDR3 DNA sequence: TGTGCCAGCAGCGTAGGTCCTAGAGGGGAGACCCAGTACTTC. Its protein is CASSVGPRGETQYF.

Here the CDR3 reads CASSGPGTDYNEQFF. The CDR3 DNA is TGCGCCAGCAGCGGCCCCGGGACAGACTACAATGAGCAGTTCTTC. V is TRBV5-1 and J is TRBJ2-1; 7 bases align to TRBD1. Germline CDR1 is SGHRS and CDR2 is YFSETQ. The CDR3 is 15 residues long. V shed 4 bases and J 3 bases; nucleotides not matched to a gene: 7.

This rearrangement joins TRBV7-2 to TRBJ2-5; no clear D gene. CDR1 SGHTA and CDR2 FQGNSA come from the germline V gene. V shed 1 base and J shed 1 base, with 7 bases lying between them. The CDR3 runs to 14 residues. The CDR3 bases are TGTGCCAGCAGCTTAGGAGGTTCCCAAGAGACCCAGTACTTC. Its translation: CASSLGGSQETQYF. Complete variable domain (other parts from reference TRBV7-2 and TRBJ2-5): GAGVSQSPSNKVTEKGKDVELRCDPISGHTALYWYRQSLGQGLEFLIYFQGNSAPDKSGLPSDRFSAERTGGSVSTLTIQRTQQEDSAVYLCASSLGGSQETQYFGPGTRLLVL.

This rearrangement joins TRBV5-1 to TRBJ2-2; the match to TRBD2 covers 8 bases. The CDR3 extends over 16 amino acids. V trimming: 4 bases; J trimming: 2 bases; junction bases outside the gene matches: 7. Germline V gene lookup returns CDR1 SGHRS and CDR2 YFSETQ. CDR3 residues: CASSRTAGGNTGELFF. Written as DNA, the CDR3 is TGCGCCAGCAGCCGCACCGCGGGGGGAAACACCGGGGAGCTGTTTTTT.

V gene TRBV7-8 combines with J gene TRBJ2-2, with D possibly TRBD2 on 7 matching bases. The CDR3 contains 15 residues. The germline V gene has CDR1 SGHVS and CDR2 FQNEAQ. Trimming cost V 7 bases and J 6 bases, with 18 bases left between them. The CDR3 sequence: CASNHLRGGAGELFF. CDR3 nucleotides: TGTGCCAGCAACCACTTAAGGGGGGGCGCCGGGGAGCTGTTTTTT.